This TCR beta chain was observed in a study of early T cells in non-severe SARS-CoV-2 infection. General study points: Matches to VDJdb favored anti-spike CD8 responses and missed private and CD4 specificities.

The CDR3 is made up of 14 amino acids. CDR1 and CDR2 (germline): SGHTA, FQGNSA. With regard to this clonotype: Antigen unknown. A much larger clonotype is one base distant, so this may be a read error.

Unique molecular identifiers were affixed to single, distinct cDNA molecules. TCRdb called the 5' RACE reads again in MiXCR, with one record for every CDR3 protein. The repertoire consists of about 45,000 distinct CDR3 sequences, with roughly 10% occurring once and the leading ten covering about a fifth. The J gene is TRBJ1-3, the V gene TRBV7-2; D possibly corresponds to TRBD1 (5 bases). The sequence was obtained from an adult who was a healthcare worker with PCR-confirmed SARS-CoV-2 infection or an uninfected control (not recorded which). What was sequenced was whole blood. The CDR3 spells CASSRGSSGNIIYF. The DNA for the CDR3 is TGTGCCAGCAGTCGGGGGAGCTCTGGAAACATCATATATTTT. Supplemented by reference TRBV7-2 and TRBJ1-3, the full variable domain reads GAGVSQSPSNKVTEKGKDVELRCDPISGHTALYWYRQSLGQGLEFLIYFQGNSAPDKSGLPSDRFSAERTGGSVSTLTIQRTQQEDSAVYLCASSRGSSGNIIYFGEGSWLTVV.